These T cell receptor beta chains were read from a single sample in a study of T cells after posttransplantation cyclophosphamide. Sequenced by immunoSEQ multiplex PCR; TCRdb stores in-frame clones only, minus some. Observed in the sample are tens of thousands of clones, none of them singletons. Sequencing was performed on PBMCs. Receptors were obtained from a man aged 50 or older in good health, CMV-negative, and a related stem cell transplant donor. CDR3s include the opening cysteine and the closing phenylalanine or tryptophan. A D gene is named only where the DNA matches it firmly. Expanded clones are given a class, and other clones once, few, many or no size at all.

cdr3_length: 14; j_call: TRBJ1-3; d_call: .; v_call: TRBV6-6; clone_size: many; cdr3_aa: CASSQGNRENTIYF; cdr3_nt: TGTGCCAGCAGCCAGGGGAATAGGGAAAACACCATATATTTT
cdr3_length: 15; j_call: TRBJ1-2; d_call: TRBD1; v_call: TRBV6-5; clone_size: many; cdr3_aa: CASSYGTGENYGYTF; cdr3_nt: TGTGCCAGCAGTTACGGGACAGGGGAGAACTATGGCTACACCTTC
cdr3_length: 15; j_call: TRBJ2-1; d_call: TRBD2; v_call: TRBV9; clone_size: many; cdr3_aa: CASSVATSGSNEQFF; cdr3_nt: TGTGCCAGCAGCGTAGCGACTAGCGGGAGCAATGAGCAGTTCTTC
cdr3_length: 19; j_call: TRBJ2-3; d_call: .; v_call: TRBV9; clone_size: .; cdr3_aa: CASRPGGPFEMRGTDTQYF; cdr3_nt: TGTGCCAGCCGGCCCGGGGGGCCTTTCGAAATGAGGGGCACAGATACGCAGTATTTT
cdr3_length: 15; j_call: TRBJ2-3; d_call: .; v_call: TRBV21-1; clone_size: many; cdr3_aa: CASSKARVVTDTQYF; cdr3_nt: TGTGCCAGCAGCAAAGCGCGGGTAGTCACAGATACGCAGTATTTT
cdr3_length: 17; j_call: TRBJ2-3; d_call: TRBD2; v_call: TRBV6-4; clone_size: .; cdr3_aa: CASSELAGGTSTDTQYF; cdr3_nt: TGTGCCAGCAGTGAACTAGCGGGGGGTACTAGCACAGATACGCAGTATTTT
cdr3_length: 16; j_call: TRBJ1-1; d_call: .; v_call: TRBV19; clone_size: many; cdr3_aa: CASSQGPQRRVTEAFF; cdr3_nt: TGTGCCAGCTCCCAAGGACCCCAAAGGAGGGTCACTGAAGCTTTCTTT
cdr3_length: 15; j_call: TRBJ2-4; d_call: .; v_call: TRBV9; clone_size: few; cdr3_aa: CASSETGKRRNIQYF; cdr3_nt: TGTGCCAGCAGCGAGACGGGAAAGCGACGAAACATTCAGTACTTC
cdr3_length: 18; j_call: TRBJ2-7; d_call: TRBD2; v_call: TRBV18; clone_size: many; cdr3_aa: CASSPRLAGALGSYEQYF; cdr3_nt: TGTGCCAGCTCACCCAGACTAGCGGGGGCCCTTGGGTCCTACGAGCAGTACTTC
cdr3_length: 14; j_call: TRBJ1-2; d_call: .; v_call: TRBV27; clone_size: few; cdr3_aa: CASSSLGGLYGYTF; cdr3_nt: TGTGCCAGCAGTTCCCTCGGGGGGCTCTATGGCTACACCTTC
cdr3_length: 16; j_call: TRBJ1-5; d_call: TRBD1; v_call: TRBV7-9; clone_size: many; cdr3_aa: CASSPETGVVNQPQHF; cdr3_nt: TGTGCCAGCAGCCCCGAGACAGGGGTGGTTAATCAGCCCCAGCATTTT
cdr3_length: 14; j_call: TRBJ2-7; d_call: TRBD1; v_call: TRBV2; clone_size: many; cdr3_aa: CASSHTGTGNEQYF; cdr3_nt: TGTGCCAGCAGTCATACCGGGACAGGGAACGAGCAGTACTTC